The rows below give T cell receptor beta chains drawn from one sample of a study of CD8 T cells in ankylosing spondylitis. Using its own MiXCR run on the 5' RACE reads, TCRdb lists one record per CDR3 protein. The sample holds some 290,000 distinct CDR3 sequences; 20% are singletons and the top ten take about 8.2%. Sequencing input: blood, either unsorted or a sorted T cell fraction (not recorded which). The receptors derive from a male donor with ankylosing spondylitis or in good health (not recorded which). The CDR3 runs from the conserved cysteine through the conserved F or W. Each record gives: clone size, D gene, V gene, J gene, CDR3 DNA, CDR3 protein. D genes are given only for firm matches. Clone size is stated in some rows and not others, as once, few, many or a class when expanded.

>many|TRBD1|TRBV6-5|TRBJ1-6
TGTGCCAGCAGTTACTCGAGGACAGGGAGTTATTCACCCCTCCACTTT
CASSYSRTGSYSPLHF
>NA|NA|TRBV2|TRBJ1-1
TGTGCCACCAGTGGGGGAGCTGAGGCTTTCTTT
CATSGGAEAFF
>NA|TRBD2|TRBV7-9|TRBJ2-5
TGTGCCAGTAGGTCTAGCGGGAGTCGGGAGACCCAGTACTTC
CASRSSGSRETQYF
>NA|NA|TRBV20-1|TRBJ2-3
TGCAGTGCTGCCCCCCAACGGGAACGCACAGATACGCAGTATTTT
CSAAPQRERTDTQYF
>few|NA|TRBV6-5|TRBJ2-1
TGTGCCAGCAGTTCAGGACAGCTTCACAATGAGCAGTTCTTC
CASSSGQLHNEQFF
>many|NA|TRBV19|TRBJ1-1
TGTGCCAGTAGACCCGACAGGACGGTGGAAGCTTTCTTT
CASRPDRTVEAFF
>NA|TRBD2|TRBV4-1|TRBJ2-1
TGCGCCAGCAGCTCTCCGGGACTAGAAATCAATGAGCAGTTCTTC
CASSSPGLEINEQFF
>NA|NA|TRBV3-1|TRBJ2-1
TGTGCCAGCACCCTGGGAGGAGGGTATCAAGAGCAGTTCTTC
CASTLGGGYQEQFF
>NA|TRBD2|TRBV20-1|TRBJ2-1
TGCAGTGGGGGGGGACTAATGAATGAGCAGTTCTTC
CSGGGLMNEQFF
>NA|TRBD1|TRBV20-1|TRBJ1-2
TGCAGTGCCGTAGTCCCGGGACAGGGGATCTATGGCTACACCTTC
CSAVVPGQGIYGYTF
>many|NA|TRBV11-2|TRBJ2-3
TGTGCCAGCAGCTTAGATCCCCCAACCACAGATACGCAGTATTTT
CASSLDPPTTDTQYF
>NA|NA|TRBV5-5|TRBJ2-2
TGTGCCAGCCTCGGGGTCTTCGGCGGGGAGCTGTTTTTT
CASLGVFGGELFF
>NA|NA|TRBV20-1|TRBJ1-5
TGCAGTGTCAAACAGGGTCTTAATCAGCCCCAGCATTTT
CSVKQGLNQPQHF
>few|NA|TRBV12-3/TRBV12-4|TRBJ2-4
TGTGCCAGCAGTTTAGACTCCGCCGGGACCTTACCGCGGGAAAACATTCAGTACTTC
CASSLDSAGTLPRENIQYF
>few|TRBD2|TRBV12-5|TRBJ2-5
TGTGCTAGTGGTTTGCCAACTAGCGGGAAGGGGGAGACCCAGTACTTC
CASGLPTSGKGETQYF
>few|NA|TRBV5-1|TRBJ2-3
TGCGCCAGCAGCTTGGTGTCCGGGGCGCAGTATTTT
CASSLVSGAQYF
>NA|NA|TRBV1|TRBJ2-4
TGCACCAGCAGCCAAGCCCCACAGGGCGTCGAAAACATTCAGTACTTC
CTSSQAPQGVENIQYF
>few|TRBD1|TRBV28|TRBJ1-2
TGTGCCAGCAGTTTTCCGACGGACAGGGCCAGCCTTAGCTATGGCTACACCTTC
CASSFPTDRASLSYGYTF
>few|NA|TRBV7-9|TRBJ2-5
TGTGCCAGCAGCACCCCCGGGACCTCGGACCAGTACTTC
CASSTPGTSDQYF
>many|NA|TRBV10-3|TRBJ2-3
TGTGCCATCAGACACTCCTCAGGTTCAAGCACAGATACGCAGTATTTT
CAIRHSSGSSTDTQYF
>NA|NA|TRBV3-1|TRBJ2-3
TGTGCCAGCAGCCAAGATGACGTCTCCACAGATACGCAGTATTTT
CASSQDDVSTDTQYF
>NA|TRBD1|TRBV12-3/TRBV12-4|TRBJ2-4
TGTGCCAGCAGTCAAACAGGGGCAGCAAACATTCAGTACTTC
CASSQTGAANIQYF
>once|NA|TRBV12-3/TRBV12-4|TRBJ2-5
TGTACCAGCAGTTTAAAGGAGACCCAGTACTTC
CTSSLKETQYF
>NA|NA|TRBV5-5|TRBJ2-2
TGTGCCAGCAGCTGGGGACTCGGGGAGCTGTTTTTT
CASSWGLGELFF
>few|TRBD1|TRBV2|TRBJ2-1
TGTGCCAGCAGTGAAGCTGGACAGGGTTTGGGGTACAATGAGCAGTTCTTC
CASSEAGQGLGYNEQFF
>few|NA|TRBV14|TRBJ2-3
TGTGCCAGCAGCCCTCGGGAGTTCGCAGATACGCAGTATTTT
CASSPREFADTQYF
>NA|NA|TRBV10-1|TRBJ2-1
TGCGCCAGCAGTGAGTCCGCCGGAGCGGAGCAGTTCTTC
CASSESAGAEQFF
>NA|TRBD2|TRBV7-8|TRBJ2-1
TGTGCCAGCAGCCAAGCGGGGAAACCCTACAATGAGCAGTTCTTC
CASSQAGKPYNEQFF
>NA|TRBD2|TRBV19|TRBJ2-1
TGTGCCAGTAGTATAGCGTCGGGGAGGGGTGTAGGAAATGAGCAGTTCTTC
CASSIASGRGVGNEQFF
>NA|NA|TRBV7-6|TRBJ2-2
TGTGCCAGCAGCCTATTATTTCCGCAAAGGACGAACACCGGGGAGCTGTTTTTT
CASSLLFPQRTNTGELFF